The source of this T cell receptor beta chain is a study of T cell responses to AZD1222 COVID-19 vaccine. The study, taken as a whole, reports: Repertoires were obtained solely post-peak T cell response. Only 5 or 6 people who got AZD1222 tested seropositive at baseline.

Comments on this clone: The antigen is not known.

Germline V CDR1 and CDR2: SGHRS, YFSETQ. V was shortened by 6 bases and J by 7 bases, with 20 bases between the two germline ends. CDR3 length: 14 residues. Assay: immunoSEQ multiplex PCR; the TCRdb copy retains only in-frame clones and omits some. The data show fewer than 100,000 clones, approximately 87% seen once. The sequencing used peripheral blood, collected 28 days after the second AZD1222 dose. The rearrangement joins TRBV5-1 to TRBJ2-7; weak D call: TRBD2 (6 bases). The receptor's source is an adult who received the AZD1222 COVID-19 vaccine. The CDR3 sequence is CASIRGPLGGEQYF. CDR3 DNA sequence: TGCGCCAGCATAAGGGGCCCCTTGGGGGGAGAGCAGTACTTC.